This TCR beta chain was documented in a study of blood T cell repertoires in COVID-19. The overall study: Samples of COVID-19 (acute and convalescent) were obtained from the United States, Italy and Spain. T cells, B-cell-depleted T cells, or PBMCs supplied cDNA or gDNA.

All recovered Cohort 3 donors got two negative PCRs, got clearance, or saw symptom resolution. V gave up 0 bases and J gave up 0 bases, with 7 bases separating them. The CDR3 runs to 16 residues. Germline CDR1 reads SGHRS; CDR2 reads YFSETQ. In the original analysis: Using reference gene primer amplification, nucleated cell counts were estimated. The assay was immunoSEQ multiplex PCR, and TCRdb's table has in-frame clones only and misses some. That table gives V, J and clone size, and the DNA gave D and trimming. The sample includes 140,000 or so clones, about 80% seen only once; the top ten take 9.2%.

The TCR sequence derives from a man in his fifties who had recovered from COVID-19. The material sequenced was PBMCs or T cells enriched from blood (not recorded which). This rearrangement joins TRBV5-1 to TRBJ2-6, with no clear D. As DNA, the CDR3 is TGCGCCAGCAGCTTGGCCTTGAGCTCTGGGGCCAACGTCCTGACTTTC. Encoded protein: CASSLALSSGANVLTF.